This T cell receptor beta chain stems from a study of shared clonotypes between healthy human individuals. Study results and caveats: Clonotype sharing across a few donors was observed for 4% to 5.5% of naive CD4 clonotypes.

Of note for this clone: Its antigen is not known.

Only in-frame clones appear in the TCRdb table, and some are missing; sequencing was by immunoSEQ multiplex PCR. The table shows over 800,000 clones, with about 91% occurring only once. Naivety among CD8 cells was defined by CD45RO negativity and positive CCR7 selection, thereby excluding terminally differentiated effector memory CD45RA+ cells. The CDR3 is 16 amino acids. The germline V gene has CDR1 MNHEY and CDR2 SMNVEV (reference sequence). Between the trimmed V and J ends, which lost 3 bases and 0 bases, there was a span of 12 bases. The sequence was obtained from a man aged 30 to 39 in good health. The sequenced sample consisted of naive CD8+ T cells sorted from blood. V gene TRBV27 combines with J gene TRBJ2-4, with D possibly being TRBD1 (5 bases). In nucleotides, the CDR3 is TGTGCCAGCAGTTTCTTGGCAGGGTCAGCCAAAAACATTCAGTACTTC. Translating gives CASSFLAGSAKNIQYF.